The clone carrying this T cell receptor beta chain has more than one count but fewer than ten. This sample is drawn from a study of regulatory T cells in long-lasting Graves disease. From germline, CDR1 is DFQATT and CDR2 SNEGSKA (reference sequence). There are 12 residues in the CDR3. Trimming removed 5 bases from V and 6 bases from J; junction bases left unmatched: 3. Regarding time point: newly diagnosed GD, antithyroid drugs for less than 3 months. The TCR library used RNA extracted from PBMCs. Relying on iRepertoire HTBI primers and Arm-PCR of CDR3 regions, the team built TCR beta libraries. TCRdb recomputed calls from the multiplex PCR reads with MiXCR, one row per CDR3 protein. This table has some 330,000 distinct CDR3 sequences, about 11% appearing once. Separately, the same data were catalogued under a study of T cells in Graves' hyperthyroidism and ophthalmopathy.

The receptor was derived from a woman aged 18-29 years with Graves disease. This sequence joins TRBV20-1 and TRBJ1-4; 7 bases are shared with TRBD1. Sequencing was performed on peripheral blood mononuclear cells (PBMCs), taken at new diagnosis, from a patient treated with antithyroid drugs. CDR3 sequence reads: CSAWDRDEKLFF. DNA for the CDR3: TGCAGTGCTTGGGACAGAGATGAAAAACTGTTTTTT.